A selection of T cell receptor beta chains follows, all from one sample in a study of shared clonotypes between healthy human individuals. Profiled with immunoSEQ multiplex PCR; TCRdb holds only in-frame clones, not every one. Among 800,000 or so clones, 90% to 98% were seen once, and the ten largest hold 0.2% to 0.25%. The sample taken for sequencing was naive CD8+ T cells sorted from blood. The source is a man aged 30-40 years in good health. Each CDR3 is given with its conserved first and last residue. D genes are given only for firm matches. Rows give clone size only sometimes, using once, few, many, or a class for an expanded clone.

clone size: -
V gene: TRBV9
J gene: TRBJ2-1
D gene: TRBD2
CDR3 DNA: TGTGCCAGCAGCTCCACGAGGGCTAGCGGCTTCAATGAGCAGTTCTTC
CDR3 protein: CASSSTRASGFNEQFF

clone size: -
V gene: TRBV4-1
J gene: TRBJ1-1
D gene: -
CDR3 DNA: TGCGCCAGCAGCCCCAAAGGGGCTGGATGGACTGAAGCTTTCTTT
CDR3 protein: CASSPKGAGWTEAFF

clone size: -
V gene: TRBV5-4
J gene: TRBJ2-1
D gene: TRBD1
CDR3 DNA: TGTGCCAGCAGCCCCGGGACAGCCAGGGCCAATGAGCAGTTCTTC
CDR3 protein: CASSPGTARANEQFF

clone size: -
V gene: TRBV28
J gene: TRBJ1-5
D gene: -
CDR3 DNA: TGTGCCAGCAGTTTCTCTTGGGTAATGAGCAATCAGCCCCAGCATTTT
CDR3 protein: CASSFSWVMSNQPQHF

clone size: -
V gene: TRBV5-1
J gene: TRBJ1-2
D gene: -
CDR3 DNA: TGCGCCAGCAGCCCGGGACGGCTTAACTATGGCTACACCTTC
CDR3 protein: CASSPGRLNYGYTF

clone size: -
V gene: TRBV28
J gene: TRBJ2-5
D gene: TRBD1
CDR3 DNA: TGTGCCAGCAGTCACCGGGACAGGGGGACCCAGTACTTC
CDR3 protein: CASSHRDRGTQYF

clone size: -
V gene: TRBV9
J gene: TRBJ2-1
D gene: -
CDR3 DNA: TGTGCCAGCAGCGTAGGGGCAGGGAACAATGAGCAGTTCTTC
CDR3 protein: CASSVGAGNNEQFF

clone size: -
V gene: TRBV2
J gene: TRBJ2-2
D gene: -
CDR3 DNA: TGTGCCAGCAGGGACGGAAACACCGGGGAGCTGTTTTTT
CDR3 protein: CASRDGNTGELFF

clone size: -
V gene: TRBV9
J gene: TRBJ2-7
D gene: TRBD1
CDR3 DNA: TGTGCCAGCAGCGTAGTGGGACAGGGCTTTAACGAGCAGTACTTC
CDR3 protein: CASSVVGQGFNEQYF

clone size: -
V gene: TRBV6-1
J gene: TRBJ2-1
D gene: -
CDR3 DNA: TGTGCCAGTGGGGGCAGGGTCGGCTACAATGAGCAGTTCTTC
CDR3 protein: CASGGRVGYNEQFF

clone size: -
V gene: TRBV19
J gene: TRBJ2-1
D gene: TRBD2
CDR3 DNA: TGTGCCAGTAGTACGACTAGCGGGAGCGCAGGATCCTACAATGAGCAGTTCTTC
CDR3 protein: CASSTTSGSAGSYNEQFF

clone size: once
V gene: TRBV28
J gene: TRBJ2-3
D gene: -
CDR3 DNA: TGTGCCAGCAGTTTCTTCGGGACCTACACAGATACGCAGTATTTT
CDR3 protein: CASSFFGTYTDTQYF

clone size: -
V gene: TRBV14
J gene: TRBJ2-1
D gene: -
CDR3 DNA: TGTGCCAGCAGCAGTGTGGCGGGATCCTACAATGAGCAGTTCTTC
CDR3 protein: CASSSVAGSYNEQFF

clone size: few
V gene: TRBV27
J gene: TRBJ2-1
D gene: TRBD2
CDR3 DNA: TGTGCCAGCAGTACCGTGGGGGCGGGAGGGCAATATGAGCAGTTCTTC
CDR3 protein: CASSTVGAGGQYEQFF

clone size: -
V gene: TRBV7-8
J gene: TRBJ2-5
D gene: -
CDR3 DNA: TGTGCCAGTACCAAACGGGGGTACCAAGAGACCCAGTACTTC
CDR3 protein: CASTKRGYQETQYF

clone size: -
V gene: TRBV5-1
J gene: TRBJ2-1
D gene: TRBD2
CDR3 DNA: TGCGCCAGCAGCTTGGATCTTTCCGGGAGGGCCTACAATGAGCAGTTCTTC
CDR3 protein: CASSLDLSGRAYNEQFF

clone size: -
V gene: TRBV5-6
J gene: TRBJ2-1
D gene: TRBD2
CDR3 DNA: TGTGCCAGCAGCCTAGGACTAGTCTCCAATGAGCAGTTCTTC
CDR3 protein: CASSLGLVSNEQFF

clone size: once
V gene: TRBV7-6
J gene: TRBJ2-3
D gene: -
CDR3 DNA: TGTGCCAGCAGCCAACGGGCCACCACCACAGATACGCAGTATTTT
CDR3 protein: CASSQRATTTDTQYF

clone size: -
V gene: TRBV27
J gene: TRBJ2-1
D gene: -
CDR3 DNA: TGTGCCAGCAGCCCGGGGGCAGTCTACAATGAGCAGTTCTTC
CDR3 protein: CASSPGAVYNEQFF

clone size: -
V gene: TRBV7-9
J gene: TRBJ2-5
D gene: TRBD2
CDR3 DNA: TGTGCCAGCAGCTTTCTCCTAGCGGAACAAGAGACCCAGTACTTC
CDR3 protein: CASSFLLAEQETQYF

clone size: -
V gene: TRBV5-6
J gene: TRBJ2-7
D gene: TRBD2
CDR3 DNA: TGTGCCAGCAGCGCACATCCCCGAGGACTAGACTCCTACGAGCAGTACTTC
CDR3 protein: CASSAHPRGLDSYEQYF

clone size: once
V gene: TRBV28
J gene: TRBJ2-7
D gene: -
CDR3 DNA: TGTGCCAGCAGTTTATTTGACAGGTTATACGAGCAGTACTTC
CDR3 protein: CASSLFDRLYEQYF

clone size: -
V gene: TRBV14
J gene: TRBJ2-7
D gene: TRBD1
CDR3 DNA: TGTGCCAGCAGCCGAAAGATGGGACAGGGGTTGTACGAGCAGTACTTC
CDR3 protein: CASSRKMGQGLYEQYF

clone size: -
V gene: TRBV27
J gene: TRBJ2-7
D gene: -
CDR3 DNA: TGTGCCAGCAGTCCAACCCCTTCCTCTGAGCAGTACTTC
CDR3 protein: CASSPTPSSEQYF

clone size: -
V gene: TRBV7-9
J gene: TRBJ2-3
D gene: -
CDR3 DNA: TGTGCCAGCAGCCCAAACACAGATACGCAGTATTTT
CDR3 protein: CASSPNTDTQYF

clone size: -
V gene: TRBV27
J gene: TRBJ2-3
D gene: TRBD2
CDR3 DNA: TGTGCCAGCAGTCCACGGACTAGTGGCACAGATACGCAGTATTTT
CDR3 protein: CASSPRTSGTDTQYF

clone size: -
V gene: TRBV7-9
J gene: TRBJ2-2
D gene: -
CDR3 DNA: TGTGCCAGCAGCTCAAGGGGGGCATCGAACACCGGGGAGCTGTTTTTT
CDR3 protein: CASSSRGASNTGELFF